Presented here are 18 T cell receptor beta chains from one specimen sequenced in a study of regulatory T cells in long-lasting Graves disease. Building of the TCR beta libraries involved iRepertoire HTBI primers and Arm-PCR of CDR3 regions. From the multiplex PCR reads, TCRdb called clonotypes with MiXCR, one entry per CDR3 protein. Seen here are roughly 560,000 distinct CDR3 sequences, more than 10% observed once, and the top ten hold about 8.3%. The sample's time point: newly diagnosed GD, antithyroid drugs for less than 3 months. After RNA was extracted from PBMCs, the TCR library was made from it. The same specimen was also included in a second study, on T cells in Graves' hyperthyroidism and ophthalmopathy.

The starting material was peripheral blood mononuclear cells (PBMCs), obtained at new diagnosis, from a patient treated with antithyroid drugs. The receptors were sampled from a woman younger than 45 with Graves disease.

This clonotype has just a few counts. The rearrangement joins TRBV9 to TRBJ2-5; tentatively, D is TRBD2 (5 bases). Trimming pared 6 bases from V and 1 base from J, leaving 16 bases between. CDR3 size: 15 residues. The germline gives CDR1 SGDLS, CDR2 YYNGEE. CDR3 DNA sequence: TGTGCCAGCACCCCCCGGGGAAGGAGCCAAGAGACCCAGTACTTC. Encoded protein: CASTPRGRSQETQYF.

This clonotype was seen at least ten times. The rearrangement uses TRBV6-1 and TRBJ1-2, with 9 bases matching TRBD1. Per germline, CDR1 MNHNS and CDR2 SASEGT. This CDR3 is built from 13 residues. Trimming removed 6 bases from V and 6 bases from J; junction bases left unmatched: 5. CDR3 bases: TGTGCCAGCAGGGGGACAGGGACGGATGGCTACACCTTC. It translates to CASRGTGTDGYTF.

This clonotype was recorded many times. The CDR3 DNA reads as TGCGCCAGCAGCCAAGGGGTACTGTTTTATGATGGCTACACCTTC. Its protein product is CASSQGVLFYDGYTF. The gene calls are TRBV4-1 and TRBJ1-2; D unresolved. The CDR3 extends over 15 amino acids. Trimming left V 1 base short and J 6 bases short, with 15 bases between. CDR1 MGHRA and CDR2 YSYEKL come from the germline V gene.

This clonotype was counted at least ten times. The chain employs TRBV4-1 and TRBJ1-4; a possible D gene is TRBD1 (5 bases). The CDR3 loop spans 14 amino acids. V was cut by 2 bases and J by 10 bases, with 14 bases left in between. Germline lookup yields CDR1 MGHRA and CDR2 YSYEKL. Here the CDR3 reads CASSQPGGAIKLFF. As DNA, the CDR3 is TGCGCCAGCAGCCAACCCGGCGGGGCTATAAAACTGTTTTTT.

The table lists this clonotype with many counts. V usage is TRBV6-1 and J usage is TRBJ1-1, with D perhaps TRBD1 (6 bases). With 6 bases removed from V and 7 bases from J, the gap between germline ends came to 18 bases. CDR1 and CDR2 from the germline V gene are MNHNS and SASEGT. The CDR3 covers 14 residues. The CDR3 sequence is CASRSSGTSGEAFF. Here the CDR3 DNA reads TGTGCCAGCAGATCTTCCGGGACATCCGGTGAAGCTTTCTTT.

This clonotype was seen a handful of times. The CDR3 reads CASSFTSEAFF. The CDR3 DNA follows: TGTGCCAGCAGCTTTACCAGTGAAGCTTTCTTT. J is TRBJ1-1 and V is TRBV7-9; no definite D call. Trimming took 3 bases from V and 7 from J, leaving 6 bases between them. The length of the CDR3 is 11 residues. The germline gives CDR1 SEHNR, CDR2 FQNEAQ (reference sequence).

About this clonotype: Just one base apart from a much larger clone, this may be a read error. This likely comes from a read error, as the CDR3 has no conserved phenylalanine or tryptophan at its end. The chain joins TRBV20-1 to TRBJ1-2, with TRBD1 identical over 7 bases. Germline V gene lookup returns CDR1 DFQATT and CDR2 SNEGSKA (reference sequence). CDR3 length: 14 residues. After removal of 4 bases from V and 0 bases from J, the junction contained 5 bases not matched to a gene. In nucleotides, the CDR3 is TGCAGTGCTACGCGGGACAGCGCTAACTATGGCTACACCCTC. It yields the protein CSATRDSANYGYTL.

This clonotype was seen at least ten times. The junction does not match germline at one end; this may be a read error. The DNA for the CDR3 is TGTGCCAGCAGCTTGTTCCTAGCGCGCACCGGGGAGCTGTTTTTT. This gives the protein CASSLFLARTGELFF. The genes are TRBV5-1 and TRBJ2-2, with D tentatively TRBD2 (6 bases). Germline V lookup: CDR1 SGHRS, CDR2 YFSETQ. The CDR3 is made up of 15 amino acids.

A single count supports this clonotype. A read error likely explains this, since a far larger clone differs by one base. The chain recombines TRBV18 with TRBJ2-5, with a possible D match to TRBD2 (5 bases). With 8 bases removed from V and 11 bases from J, the gap between germline ends came to 24 bases. The CDR3 sequence is 14 residues long. The V gene's germline CDR1 is KGHSH and CDR2 LQKENI. The CDR3 spells CASATGGSNNEQYF. The CDR3 nucleotides read TGTGCCAGCGCCACCGGCGGGTCGAACAATGAGCAGTACTTC.

A few counts support this clonotype. The chain is built from TRBV4-1 and TRBJ1-4; 7 nucleotides align to TRBD1. V lost 4 bases to trimming and J lost 3 bases; unmatched junction nucleotides: 14. Germline CDR1 and CDR2: MGHRA and YSYEKL. The CDR3 covers 18 residues. CDR3 region: CASSRENRQGRANEKLFF. The DNA of the CDR3 is TGCGCCAGCAGCCGAGAAAATCGACAGGGACGAGCTAATGAAAAACTGTTTTTT.

This clonotype was observed a handful of times. V is TRBV29-1 and J is TRBJ2-1; the match to TRBD2 covers 10 bases. This CDR3 spans 12 amino acids. CDR1 is SQVTM, CDR2 ANQGSEA, per germline. V shed 5 bases and J 9 bases; nucleotides not matched to a gene: 4. The CDR3 region has the DNA TGCAGCGTTCTAGCGGGAGACGCTGAGCAGTTCTTC. It codes for CSVLAGDAEQFF.

This clonotype occurred a few times. This chain links TRBV6-1 with TRBJ1-2, with a possible D match to TRBD1 (5 bases). Trimming left V 3 bases short and J 4 bases short, with 12 bases between. CDR3 size: 14 residues. CDR1 is MNHNS and CDR2 is SASEGT in the germline V gene. The CDR3: CASSDGGALYGYTF. CDR3 DNA sequence: TGTGCCAGCAGTGACGGTGGGGCCCTCTATGGCTACACCTTC.

This clonotype was counted ten times or more. V usage is TRBV10-3 and J usage is TRBJ2-3; 10 nucleotides align to TRBD2. This CDR3 has 20 amino acids. The V and J ends lost 0 bases and 2 bases, in that order; junction bases with no gene match: 14. Germline V gives CDR1 ENHRY, CDR2 SYGVKD. For the CDR3, the DNA is TGTGCCATCAGTGAGTCGTATCTTTCGGCTAGCGGGAGAATCACAGATACGCAGTATTTT. This translates into CAISESYLSASGRITDTQYF.

This clonotype was counted many times. The chain is built from TRBV29-1 and TRBJ1-2; 10 bases map to TRBD1. Germline V CDR1 and CDR2: SQVTM, ANQGSEA. Trimming at V came to 6 bases and at J to 4 bases, leaving 5 bases not matched to a gene. This CDR3 is 13 amino acids long. The CDR3 DNA is TGCAGCGTAGGACAGGGGGTTATCTATGGCTACACCTTC. This sequence encodes CSVGQGVIYGYTF.

The chain combines TRBV5-1 with TRBJ2-5; TRBD1 might be the D (6 bases). This CDR3 is built from 14 residues. Per the germline V gene, CDR1 is SGHRS and CDR2 is YFSETQ. Trimming removed 1 base at V and 0 bases at J, with 7 bases between. The CDR3 sequence: CASSLTGNQETQYF. CDR3 sequence (DNA): TGCGCCAGCAGCTTGACAGGGAACCAAGAGACCCAGTACTTC. The full variable domain, rest sourced from reference TRBV5-1 and TRBJ2-5, is KAGVTQTPRYLIKTRGQQVTLSCSPISGHRSVSWYQQTPGQGLQFLFEYFSETQRNKGNFPGRFSGRQFSNSRSEMNVSTLELGDSALYLCASSLTGNQETQYFGPGTRLLVL.

This clonotype came up many times. The chain combines TRBV2 with TRBJ2-1, with TRBD2 matching over 8 bases. Trimming took 6 bases from V and 2 from J; bases not matched to a gene: 6. This CDR3 is built from 15 residues. In germline, CDR1 is SNHLY, CDR2 FYNNEI. The CDR3 region has the DNA TGTGCCAGCAGGCAACTAGCGGCCCCCTACAATGAGCAGTTCTTC. Translating gives CASRQLAAPYNEQFF.

In its sample, this clonotype was seen many times. V gene TRBV5-1 combines with J gene TRBJ2-3; 15 bases align to TRBD2. The CDR3 length is 18 residues. V lost 0 bases to trimming and J lost 3 bases; unmatched junction nucleotides: 5. CDR1 and CDR2 from the germline V gene are SGHRS and YFSETQ. CDR3 loop: CASSLGGLAGGLTDTQYF. CDR3 DNA: TGCGCCAGCAGCTTGGGTGGACTAGCGGGAGGGTTAACAGATACGCAGTATTTT.

This clonotype was picked up many times. The rearrangement links TRBV2 to TRBJ1-5; D gene ambiguous. CDR1 is SNHLY, CDR2 FYNNEI, per germline. Trimming cost V 2 bases and J 1 base, with 9 bases left between them. This CDR3 has 15 residues. The CDR3 here is CASSEFSPSNQPQHF. The DNA for the CDR3 is TGTGCCAGCAGTGAATTCAGCCCGAGCAATCAGCCCCAGCATTTT.